The rows below give T cell receptor beta chains drawn from one sample of a study of blood T cell repertoires in COVID-19. Only in-frame clones appear in the TCRdb table, and some are missing; sequencing was by immunoSEQ multiplex PCR. This sample has hundreds of thousands of clones, with roughly 80% found just once. The source material was peripheral blood. These receptors all come from a woman over 75 with acute or convalescent COVID-19. The CDR3 runs from the conserved cysteine through the conserved F or W. The D gene is left open where the match is weak. Size is omitted from some rows. Given values are once, few, many or a class for expanded clones.

j_call,d_call,v_call,clone_size,cdr3_aa,cdr3_nt
TRBJ1-1,NA,TRBV28,NA,CASSLGTLNTEAFF,TGTGCCAGCAGTTTAGGCACCCTGAACACTGAAGCTTTCTTT
TRBJ2-2,NA,TRBV5-1,once,CASSFDLNTGELFF,TGCGCCAGCAGCTTCGACTTGAACACCGGGGAGCTGTTTTTT
TRBJ1-4,NA,TRBV2,NA,CASRDSLNEKLFF,TGTGCCAGCAGGGACAGCCTTAATGAAAAACTGTTTTTT
TRBJ2-2,TRBD1,TRBV5-6,NA,CASSRLGQGGTGELFF,TGTGCCAGCAGCCGTTTGGGACAGGGTGGAACCGGGGAGCTGTTTTTT
TRBJ1-1,NA,TRBV7-3,NA,CASSLTGRPGLENTEAFF,TGTGCCAGCAGCTTAACCGGCAGGCCCGGATTAGAGAACACTGAAGCTTTCTTT
TRBJ2-3,TRBD2,TRBV5-1,NA,CASGRETDTQYF,TGCGCCAGCGGGAGGGAAACAGATACGCAGTATTTT
TRBJ1-4,NA,TRBV5-1,NA,CASSLAVGNEKLFF,TGCGCCAGCAGTTTGGCGGTCGGTAATGAAAAACTGTTTTTT
TRBJ2-5,NA,TRBV7-2,NA,CASSNRETQYF,TGTGCCAGCAGCAATAGAGAGACCCAGTACTTC
TRBJ1-2,TRBD1,TRBV7-9,NA,CASSVGTGVYGYTF,TGTGCCAGCAGCGTCGGGACAGGGGTTTATGGCTACACCTTC
TRBJ2-5,TRBD2,TRBV19,NA,CASSETGPGRGETQYF,TGTGCCAGTAGTGAGACGGGACCAGGGAGGGGAGAGACCCAGTACTTC
TRBJ2-1,NA,TRBV5-1,NA,CASSNSGHSRNEQFF,TGCGCCAGCAGCAACTCGGGACATTCGAGAAATGAGCAGTTCTTC
TRBJ2-7,TRBD2,TRBV6-5,NA,CASSYGTSGGAYEQYF,TGTGCCAGCAGTTACGGGACTAGCGGGGGGGCCTACGAGCAGTACTTC
TRBJ2-1,TRBD2,TRBV5-4,once,CASRTAGGSYNEQFF,TGTGCCAGCAGAACAGCGGGGGGCTCCTACAATGAGCAGTTCTTC
TRBJ1-3,NA,TRBV29-1,NA,CSVEGPGGLSGNTIYF,TGCAGCGTTGAAGGGCCGGGAGGCCTCTCTGGAAACACCATATATTTT
TRBJ2-5,TRBD1,TRBV3-1/TRBV3-2,NA,CASSQGNAGGLKTQYF,TGTGCCAGCAGCCAAGGAAATGCAGGGGGCTTGAAGACCCAGTACTTC
TRBJ1-6,NA,TRBV15,NA,CATSRGENNSPLHF,TGTGCCACCAGCAGAGGAGAGAATAATTCACCCCTCCACTTT
TRBJ2-1,TRBD2,TRBV7-3,NA,CASSLGLGTSEQFF,TGTGCCAGCAGCTTGGGACTAGGGACGAGTGAGCAGTTCTTC
TRBJ1-5,NA,TRBV5-1,once,CASSLGGDSNQPQHF,TGCGCCAGCAGCTTAGGAGGGGATAGCAATCAGCCCCAGCATTTT
TRBJ1-4,TRBD1,TRBV7-3,NA,CASSLIGQGWNEKLFF,TGTGCCAGCAGCTTAATCGGACAGGGTTGGAATGAAAAACTGTTTTTT
TRBJ1-1,NA,TRBV5-1,few,CASRSGGGTEAFF,TGCGCCAGCAGGTCGGGAGGGGGCACTGAAGCTTTCTTT
TRBJ2-7,NA,TRBV18,once,CASSRTDSYEQYF,TGTGCCAGCTCACGGACAGATTCCTACGAGCAGTACTTC
TRBJ1-5,NA,TRBV2,NA,CASMGEGQPQHF,TGTGCCAGCATGGGGGAGGGTCAGCCCCAGCATTTT
TRBJ2-3,NA,TRBV5-1,NA,CASSLGADLTQYF,TGCGCCAGCAGCTTGGGGGCTGACCTGACGCAGTATTTT
TRBJ2-5,NA,TRBV2,NA,CASSDPWAPQETQYF,TGTGCCAGCAGTGATCCATGGGCACCGCAAGAGACCCAGTACTTC
TRBJ1-2,NA,TRBV10-1,NA,CAIPGKTNYGYTF,TGCGCCATCCCAGGGAAGACCAACTATGGCTACACCTTC
TRBJ1-2,NA,TRBV3-1/TRBV3-2,NA,CASSLRGAPGGYTF,TGTGCCAGCAGCCTACGGGGGGCTCCGGGAGGCTACACCTTC
TRBJ1-2,TRBD1,TRBV7-8,NA,CASSFSQGGDGYTF,TGTGCCAGCAGCTTCTCCCAGGGGGGTGATGGCTACACCTTC
TRBJ1-2,TRBD1,TRBV27,few,CASSPRTGRGYGYTF,TGTGCCAGCAGTCCACGGACAGGACGGGGCTATGGCTACACCTTC